The clone carrying this TCR beta chain was picked up a small number of times. Its antigen is unidentified. This record comes from a study of beta chain features in type 1 diabetes. Looking at the study overall: Age and gender were similar between patients and healthy donors, as were cell yields. The study, taken as a whole, reports: People with Type 1 diabetes carried modestly yet significantly shorter TCRB CDR3s in all four CD4+ subsets. HLA influence on TCRB rearrangement stayed unresolved here.

Sequenced material consisted of expressed TCRB transcripts (all of the isolated RNA was reverse transcribed). Reads from naive, central memory and regulatory T cell samples averaged roughly 3.6 million. Profiled with immunoSEQ multiplex PCR; TCRdb holds only in-frame clones, not every one. Of fewer than 350,000 clones in the sample, approximately 15% were seen once. Germline values: CDR1 SGHRS, CDR2 YFSETQ. The CDR3 totals 13 residues. V dropped 0 bases and J dropped 8 bases, with 10 bases sitting between them. Every participating donor gave one draw, a heparinised blood sample averaging about 110 mL.

The rearrangement joins TRBV5-1 to TRBJ2-3; weak D call: TRBD2 (6 bases). The sequence came from a man aged 18 to 30 with type 1 diabetes. Sequencing used naive CD4+ T cells from blood. CDR3 sequence: CASSLAGVGTQYF. In DNA, the CDR3 is TGCGCCAGCAGCTTGGCGGGGGTCGGTACGCAGTATTTT.